Each of the 2 T cell receptor beta chains below was sequenced from the same sample in a study of blood T cell repertoires in COVID-19 (dated by TCRdb to about 2020). Libraries were built with the immunoSEQ multiplex PCR assay. Entries here come from immuneACCESS through TCRdb and include only in-frame sequences with V and J called. Some clones fail to appear in such tables; in the studies checked, an unresolved V gene covers under half of the shortfall, and the cause of the remainder is unknown. The sample table lists about 160,000 clones, roughly 85% of them with a count of one. About 10% of the sample rests with the top ten. Material for sequencing was peripheral blood. These TCRs come from a woman of 80 years or more with active or convalescent COVID-19.

The rearrangement joins TRBV2 to TRBJ2-7; no clear D gene. CDR1 and CDR2 from the germline V gene are SNHLY and FYNNEI. Trimming pared 6 bases from V and 3 bases from J, leaving 6 bases between. The CDR3 covers 11 residues. CDR3 sequence (DNA): TGTGCCAGCAGGTACAGCTACGAGCAGTACTTC. Translating it yields CASRYSYEQYF.

The genes are TRBV7-8 and TRBJ1-5; 12 bases map to TRBD1. Per germline, CDR1 SGHVS and CDR2 FQNEAQ. This CDR3 contains 16 residues. With 2 bases clipped from V and 6 bases from J, the junction kept 5 bases outside the gene matches. Here the CDR3 reads CASSLRDRGLGQPQHF. The CDR3 DNA reads as TGTGCCAGCAGCTTAAGGGACAGGGGGCTCGGTCAGCCCCAGCATTTT.